These T cell receptor beta chains were read from a single sample in a study of shared clonotypes between healthy human individuals. Libraries were prepared by immunoSEQ multiplex PCR; TCRdb keeps only in-frame clonotypes and omits some of them. The sample consists of hundreds of thousands of clones, around 96% of them appearing once. Sequenced material: naive CD8+ T cells sorted from blood. The receptors stem from a woman aged 25-40 years in good health. CDR3s include the opening cysteine and the closing phenylalanine or tryptophan. Each record gives: V gene, D gene, J gene, clone size, CDR3 protein, CDR3 DNA. A D gene is named only where the DNA matches it firmly. Only some rows state a clone size, as once, few, many or a class for expanded clones.

>TRBV27|TRBD2|TRBJ2-3|-
CASKINAGTTSDTQYF
TGTGCCAGCAAAATTAATGCCGGGACTACCTCAGATACGCAGTATTTT
>TRBV13|TRBD1|TRBJ1-1|-
CASSLGTGGMNTEAFF
TGTGCCAGCAGCTTAGGAACAGGGGGCATGAACACTGAAGCTTTCTTT
>TRBV4-2|TRBD1|TRBJ2-7|-
CASSAPGRTGEQEQYF
TGTGCCAGCAGCGCCCCCGGGAGGACAGGGGAGCAGGAGCAGTACTTC
>TRBV11-2|-|TRBJ2-3|-
CASSSSPSDTQYF
TGTGCCAGCAGCTCTTCTCCCTCGGATACGCAGTATTTT
>TRBV28|TRBD1|TRBJ2-7|-
CASSNQGADEQYF
TGTGCCAGCAGTAACCAGGGGGCCGACGAGCAGTACTTC
>TRBV7-8|-|TRBJ1-1|-
CASSLSGVTEAFF
TGTGCCAGCAGCTTATCAGGGGTCACTGAAGCTTTCTTT
>TRBV18|-|TRBJ2-1|-
CASSPPEGFSYNEQFF
TGTGCCAGCTCACCACCGGAAGGATTCTCCTACAATGAGCAGTTCTTC
>TRBV15|-|TRBJ2-7|once
CATSRGSSYEQYF
TGTGCCACCAGCAGAGGAAGCTCCTACGAGCAGTACTTC
>TRBV28|-|TRBJ1-3|once
CASTFFSGNTIYF
TGTGCCAGCACATTTTTCTCTGGAAACACCATATATTTT
>TRBV19|-|TRBJ2-7|-
CASSIPVFHQLYEQYF
TGTGCCAGTAGTATCCCCGTCTTTCACCAGCTCTACGAGCAGTACTTC
>TRBV27|-|TRBJ2-7|-
CASGIIYEQYF
TGTGCCAGCGGCATCATTTACGAGCAGTACTTC
>TRBV27|TRBD1|TRBJ2-7|-
CASSFGDRGYEQYF
TGTGCCAGCAGTTTCGGGGACAGGGGCTACGAGCAGTACTTC
>TRBV9|-|TRBJ1-5|-
CASSVGGLSNQPQHF
TGTGCCAGCAGCGTAGGAGGTCTTAGCAATCAGCCCCAGCATTTT
>TRBV27|TRBD2|TRBJ2-7|-
CASRLDGGTSIYEQYF
TGTGCCAGCAGACTAGACGGGGGGACTAGCATCTACGAGCAGTACTTC
>TRBV27|TRBD2|TRBJ2-7|-
CASSTGTSGSYEQYF
TGTGCCAGCTCCACCGGGACTAGCGGGAGTTACGAGCAGTACTTC
>TRBV7-9|TRBD1|TRBJ2-7|-
CASSPDRGLSPDYEQYF
TGTGCCAGCAGCCCGGACAGGGGTCTCTCTCCGGACTACGAGCAGTACTTC
>TRBV27|-|TRBJ2-3|-
CASSLSSPDTDTQYF
TGTGCCAGCAGTTTATCGTCCCCAGACACAGATACGCAGTATTTT
>TRBV6-1|TRBD1|TRBJ2-7|-
CASSEWDRGREQYF
TGTGCCAGCAGTGAATGGGACAGGGGGCGCGAGCAGTACTTC
>TRBV7-6|-|TRBJ2-3|-
CASSPRVAASTDTQYF
TGTGCCAGCAGCCCCCGGGTAGCGGCTAGCACAGATACGCAGTATTTT
>TRBV28|-|TRBJ1-5|-
CASSSAGDNQPQHF
TGTGCCAGCAGCTCCGCAGGGGACAATCAGCCCCAGCATTTT
>TRBV28|-|TRBJ2-1|-
CASYPPGSIENEQFF
TGTGCCAGCTATCCCCCCGGGAGTATAGAAAATGAGCAGTTCTTC
>TRBV2|-|TRBJ2-7|-
CASSDGRWDEQYF
TGTGCCAGCAGTGACGGTAGATGGGACGAGCAGTACTTC
>TRBV6-9|-|TRBJ2-7|-
CAVRRSEYSYEQYF
TGTGCCGTGCGTCGGAGCGAATACTCCTACGAGCAGTACTTC
>TRBV28|-|TRBJ1-4|-
CASSFSPLLYEKLFF
TGTGCCAGCAGTTTCAGTCCCCTCCTATACGAAAAACTGTTTTTT